The rows below give T cell receptor beta chains drawn from one sample of a study of shared clonotypes between healthy human individuals. Libraries were prepared by immunoSEQ multiplex PCR; TCRdb keeps only in-frame clonotypes and omits some of them. The sample includes about 2.2 million clones, 93% seen only once; the top ten take 1.5% to 2%. The sample comprised naive CD8+ T cells from PBMCs. The receptors shown here come from a man younger than 35 in good health. Some clones in this sample may be carry-over from other donors' samples. Both conserved end residues are trimmed from each CDR3. Each record gives: V gene, J gene, CDR3 protein.

v_gene: TRBV20-1; j_gene: -; CDR3aa: SARRGYEQY
v_gene: TRBV19; j_gene: TRBJ2-6; CDR3aa: ASSMTTGANVLT
v_gene: TRBV27; j_gene: TRBJ2-3; CDR3aa: ASSLQVPPSTDTQY
v_gene: TRBV28; j_gene: TRBJ1-2; CDR3aa: ASSSYHRDNGYT
v_gene: TRBV11-2; j_gene: TRBJ2-5; CDR3aa: ASSLTGGQETQY
v_gene: TRBV5-6; j_gene: TRBJ1-4; CDR3aa: ASSLADSEKLF
v_gene: TRBV19; j_gene: TRBJ2-5; CDR3aa: ASSYRREGLETQY
v_gene: TRBV27; j_gene: TRBJ2-1; CDR3aa: ASRYTSGPYNEQF
v_gene: TRBV29-1; j_gene: TRBJ2-6; CDR3aa: SVDGASESSGANVLT
v_gene: TRBV18; j_gene: TRBJ2-2; CDR3aa: ASSPPRREDGELF
v_gene: TRBV7-9; j_gene: TRBJ2-1; CDR3aa: ASSSTYNEQF
v_gene: TRBV7-9; j_gene: TRBJ2-4; CDR3aa: ASDIPTGGDKNIQY
v_gene: TRBV7-9; j_gene: TRBJ1-5; CDR3aa: ASSLSDSNQPQH